Listed below are T cell receptor beta chains from one sample, sequenced in a study of cytomegalovirus exposure and HLA in healthy donors. Repertoires were generated with immunoSEQ multiplex PCR, while TCRdb's copy carries only in-frame clones and drops some. The repertoire holds around 120,000 clones, around 90% seen once, with 1.5% to 2% in the top ten. Sequenced input: PBMCs. The receptors shown here come from a woman aged 18-30 years in good health and CMV-seronegative. CDR3s include the opening cysteine and the closing phenylalanine or tryptophan. Each record gives: CDR3 length, V gene, clone size, CDR3 protein. Rows give clone size only sometimes, using once, few, many, or a class for an expanded clone.

>15|TRBV30|NA
CAWSRSGGNYNEQFF
>16|TRBV7-9|NA
CASSFGRDRGRGEQYF
>12|TRBV27|NA
CASGTARYEQYF
>12|TRBV4-1|NA
CASSQAYEKLFF
>14|TRBV4-1|few
CASSQYAENTEAFF
>16|TRBV28|NA
CASSLFISGGTGELFF
>17|TRBV5-1|NA
CASSYDLGGSPLYEQYF
>19|TRBV7-2|once
CASSLEIGQGVFWNQPQHF
>17|TRBV19|NA
CASSIDASGGQYNEQFF
>13|TRBV6-1|once
CASSKDSQETQYF
>14|TRBV9|NA
CASNLPGGGNGYTF
>13|TRBV28|NA
CASSITQDNEQFF
>14|TRBV6-6|NA
CASSLSGRAYEQYF
>13|TRBV28|NA
CASSLSGANEQYF
>18|TRBV25-1|few
CASSADSGQAYSGNTIYF
>14|TRBV15|NA
CATSGLQGKDTQYF
>15|TRBV7-9|NA
CASSLVGSSGNTIYF
>13|TRBV6-1|NA
CASSEQRANEQFF
>15|TRBV28|NA
CASRIVGTRNTEAFF
>16|TRBV6-5|NA
CASSYWSGGNTGELFF
>13|TRBV27|NA
CASRDREGEKLFF
>15|TRBV13|NA
CASSQNEGTPNTQYF
>15|TRBV29-1|few
CSVARGGTSTDTQYF
>15|TRBV9|NA
CASSPRQGATYEQYF
>14|TRBV6-5|once
CASRPGQMNTEAFF
>14|TRBV4-3|NA
CASSYSGTSYEQYF
>12|TRBV7-9|NA
CASSLGGYEQFF
>15|TRBV27|NA
CASSRAGQGAYEQYF
>13|TRBV7-9|once
CASSQGQSYEQYF
>15|TRBV6-1|NA
CASSDSGTGDEKLFF